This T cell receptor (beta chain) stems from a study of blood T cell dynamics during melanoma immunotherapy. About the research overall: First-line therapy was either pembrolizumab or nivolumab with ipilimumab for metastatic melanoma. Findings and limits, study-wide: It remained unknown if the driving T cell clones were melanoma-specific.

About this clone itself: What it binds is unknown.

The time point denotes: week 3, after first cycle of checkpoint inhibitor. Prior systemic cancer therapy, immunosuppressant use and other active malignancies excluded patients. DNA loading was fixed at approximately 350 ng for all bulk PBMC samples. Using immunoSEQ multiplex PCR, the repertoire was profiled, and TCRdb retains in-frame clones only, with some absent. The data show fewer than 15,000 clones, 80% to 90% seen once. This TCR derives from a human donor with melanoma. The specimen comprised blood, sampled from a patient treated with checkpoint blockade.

CDR3 DNA sequence: TGTGCCAGTAGTGGATGGGGACAGTCATACGAGCAGTACTTC. This translates into CASSGWGQSYEQYF. V is TRBV19 and J is TRBJ2-7; the match to TRBD1 covers 7 bases. The CDR3 length is 14 residues. Germline CDR1 reads LNHDA; CDR2 reads SQIVND (reference sequence). V gave up 5 bases and J gave up 4 bases; unmatched junction bases: 8.